These 3 T cell receptor beta chains were sequenced from one sample in a study of T cells in localized non-small cell lung cancer. Profiled with immunoSEQ multiplex PCR; TCRdb holds only in-frame clones, not every one. The sample lists around 100,000 clones; roughly 87% were seen once. The material was peripheral blood, obtained before any cancer treatment. The receptors stem from a man aged 35 to 69 with stage I squamous cell lung carcinoma.

This chain uses TRBV5-6 with TRBJ1-2; unclear D gene. The CDR3 is 13 amino acids. V lost 4 bases and J 0 bases, leaving 7 bases between the germline ends. Per the germline V gene, CDR1 is SGHDT and CDR2 is YYEEEE. CDR3 sequence reads: CASSQRANYGYTF. CDR3 sequence (DNA): TGTGCCAGCAGCCAGCGAGCTAACTATGGCTACACCTTC.

The chain has TRBV6-5 and TRBJ1-1, with D hard to call. The germline V gene has CDR1 MNHEY and CDR2 SVGAGI. V lost 8 bases, J lost 7 bases, and 17 bases lay in between. The length of the CDR3 is 13 residues. CDR3 DNA: TGTGCCAGCCAGTTATTGGGGAGCGGTGAAGCTTTCTTT. It yields the protein CASQLLGSGEAFF.

V usage is TRBV6-5 and J usage is TRBJ1-2, with D hard to call. V was pared by 6 bases and J by 5 bases, with 16 bases between. The CDR3 extends over 14 amino acids. CDR1 is MNHEY, CDR2 SVGAGI, per germline. The CDR3 nucleotides read TGTGCCAGCAGCGACTCAACGCGGGTATATGGCTACACCTTC. It translates to CASSDSTRVYGYTF.